This is a list of T cell receptor beta chains from one sample in a study of identifying expanded T cells in peripheral blood. TCRdb keeps only in-frame clones here, not all; method: immunoSEQ multiplex PCR. Among around 66,000 clones, around 87% were seen once, and the ten largest hold around 4.3%. The specimen was blood. The receptors come from a person between 18 and 69 years old in good health. The CDR3 runs from the conserved cysteine through the conserved F or W. The order of the fields is V gene, D gene, clone size, J gene, CDR3 DNA, CDR3 protein. A D gene is named only where the DNA matches it firmly. Size is stated for part of the rows, as once, few or many counts, or as a class when the clone is expanded.

V gene: TRBV9; D gene: TRBD2; clone size: .; J gene: TRBJ2-3; CDR3 DNA: TGTGCCAGCAGCGTAGCCGGGACTAGCGCAGATACGCAGTATTTT; CDR3 protein: CASSVAGTSADTQYF
V gene: TRBV19; D gene: TRBD1; clone size: .; J gene: TRBJ1-2; CDR3 DNA: TGTGCCAGTAGTACCCAGCGGACAGGTCTTTCTAACTATGGCTACACCTTC; CDR3 protein: CASSTQRTGLSNYGYTF
V gene: TRBV2; D gene: TRBD2; clone size: .; J gene: TRBJ2-7; CDR3 DNA: TGTGCCAGCATGTTACGGGGGGGAGAGCAGTACTTC; CDR3 protein: CASMLRGGEQYF
V gene: TRBV2; D gene: .; clone size: few; J gene: TRBJ2-3; CDR3 DNA: TGTGCCAGCAGTGAAGGTGTAGGCCTCACAGATACGCAGTATTTT; CDR3 protein: CASSEGVGLTDTQYF
V gene: TRBV15; D gene: TRBD1; clone size: .; J gene: TRBJ1-4; CDR3 DNA: TGTGCCACCAGCCCGGACAGGGGGAATGAAAAACTGTTTTTT; CDR3 protein: CATSPDRGNEKLFF
V gene: TRBV7-7; D gene: TRBD1; clone size: .; J gene: TRBJ2-3; CDR3 DNA: TGTGCCAGCAGCGTCGACAGGGCAGATACGCAGTATTTT; CDR3 protein: CASSVDRADTQYF
V gene: TRBV27; D gene: .; clone size: once; J gene: TRBJ2-2; CDR3 DNA: TGTGCCAGCAGCCCCGGGGGCAGGGAAGGGTACACCGGGGAGCTGTTTTTT; CDR3 protein: CASSPGGREGYTGELFF
V gene: TRBV28; D gene: .; clone size: .; J gene: TRBJ2-2; CDR3 DNA: TGTGCCAGCAGTTCACTAGGGGGAGAGGCCGGCGGGGAGCTGTTTTTT; CDR3 protein: CASSSLGGEAGGELFF
V gene: TRBV15; D gene: .; clone size: .; J gene: TRBJ2-1; CDR3 DNA: TGTGCCACCAGCAGAGATGGGCCGCGGGGGCTGAATGAGCAGTTCTTC; CDR3 protein: CATSRDGPRGLNEQFF
V gene: TRBV5-4; D gene: .; clone size: few; J gene: TRBJ1-6; CDR3 DNA: TGTGCCAGCAGCAGTTATAATTCACCCCTCCACTTT; CDR3 protein: CASSSYNSPLHF
V gene: TRBV7-6; D gene: .; clone size: .; J gene: TRBJ2-5; CDR3 DNA: TGTGCCAGCAGCTTAGGAAGAGACAGTACAAGAGCCCAGTACTTC; CDR3 protein: CASSLGRDSTRAQYF
V gene: TRBV6-1; D gene: .; clone size: .; J gene: TRBJ2-6; CDR3 DNA: TGTGCCAGCAGTGCAGGGTCTGGGGCCAACGTCCTGACTTTC; CDR3 protein: CASSAGSGANVLTF
V gene: TRBV18; D gene: .; clone size: .; J gene: TRBJ2-1; CDR3 DNA: TGTGCCAGCTCACTACGGGACTTCTCCGTGAATGAGCAGTTCTTC; CDR3 protein: CASSLRDFSVNEQFF
V gene: TRBV28; D gene: TRBD1; clone size: .; J gene: TRBJ1-1; CDR3 DNA: TGTGCCAGCAATGCGAGGGGACAGGGTGGTGAAGCTTTCTTT; CDR3 protein: CASNARGQGGEAFF
V gene: TRBV30; D gene: .; clone size: .; J gene: TRBJ1-1; CDR3 DNA: TGTGCCTGGAACGGGGTGGGTGGGAACACTGAAGCTTTCTTT; CDR3 protein: CAWNGVGGNTEAFF
V gene: TRBV7-3; D gene: TRBD2; clone size: .; J gene: TRBJ2-3; CDR3 DNA: TGTGCCAGCAGCTTACGGGTTTCGTGGCTAGCGGGTAACACAGATACGCAGTATTTT; CDR3 protein: CASSLRVSWLAGNTDTQYF
V gene: TRBV6-5; D gene: .; clone size: .; J gene: TRBJ2-4; CDR3 DNA: TGTGCCAGCAGTCGGGGTGGGGAAAGAAACATTCAGTACTTC; CDR3 protein: CASSRGGERNIQYF
V gene: TRBV7-9; D gene: TRBD1; clone size: .; J gene: TRBJ2-1; CDR3 DNA: TGTGCCAGCAACCTCATGGCGCAGGGGGACAATGAGCAGTTCTTC; CDR3 protein: CASNLMAQGDNEQFF
V gene: TRBV4-2; D gene: .; clone size: .; J gene: TRBJ1-6; CDR3 DNA: TGTGCCAGCAGCCAAGATCCCTGGGGCCCTAATTCACCCCTCCACTTT; CDR3 protein: CASSQDPWGPNSPLHF
V gene: TRBV4-1; D gene: TRBD1; clone size: .; J gene: TRBJ1-2; CDR3 DNA: TGCGCCAGCAGCTATAGGGGGACAGGGGCCCCTGTTCCATCAGGCTACACCTTC; CDR3 protein: CASSYRGTGAPVPSGYTF
V gene: TRBV27; D gene: .; clone size: few; J gene: TRBJ1-5; CDR3 DNA: TGTGCCAGCAGTTCCCGCGGCCAGCCCCAGCATTTT; CDR3 protein: CASSSRGQPQHF
V gene: TRBV19; D gene: .; clone size: .; J gene: TRBJ2-7; CDR3 DNA: TGTGCCAGTAGTATGGCCCAGGGAAACTCCTACGAGCAGTACTTC; CDR3 protein: CASSMAQGNSYEQYF
V gene: TRBV2; D gene: .; clone size: .; J gene: TRBJ2-3; CDR3 DNA: TGTGCCAGCGGGGGCCAGCGTGACACAGATACGCAGTATTTT; CDR3 protein: CASGGQRDTDTQYF
V gene: TRBV27; D gene: .; clone size: .; J gene: TRBJ1-1; CDR3 DNA: TGTGCCAGCAGTTTAAAGTCTGGGGAAATGAACACTGAAGCTTTCTTT; CDR3 protein: CASSLKSGEMNTEAFF
V gene: TRBV6-5; D gene: TRBD1; clone size: .; J gene: TRBJ1-5; CDR3 DNA: TGTGCCAGCAGTCCACAGGGGCTGCTGAATCAGCCCCAGCATTTT; CDR3 protein: CASSPQGLLNQPQHF
V gene: TRBV30; D gene: .; clone size: .; J gene: TRBJ2-5; CDR3 DNA: TGTGCCTGGACGGATCAAGAGACCCAGTACTTC; CDR3 protein: CAWTDQETQYF
V gene: TRBV27; D gene: TRBD2; clone size: once; J gene: TRBJ2-1; CDR3 DNA: TGTGCCAGCAGTTTATATCCCCCCTTGCGGGAGGTTAATAGTGAGCAGTTCTTC; CDR3 protein: CASSLYPPLREVNSEQFF
V gene: TRBV11-2; D gene: TRBD1; clone size: once; J gene: TRBJ2-3; CDR3 DNA: TGTGCCAGCAGCCATAGACAGGGGTCCAGCACAGATACGCAGTATTTT; CDR3 protein: CASSHRQGSSTDTQYF